This T cell receptor beta chain was identified during a study of blood T cell repertoires in COVID-19. Clones were read by immunoSEQ multiplex PCR, and TCRdb kept only the in-frame ones, dropping some. The sample holds 230,000 or so clones, roughly 80% seen once. Trimming took 7 bases from V and 5 from J, leaving 11 bases between them. Germline V CDR1 and CDR2: SGHAT, FQNNGV. The CDR3 contains 13 residues. Those enrolled in Seattle joined during active infection and were followed longitudinally afterward. The origin of this receptor is a woman older than 75 with COVID-19, enrolled during active disease. Sequences were obtained from peripheral blood. The chain recombines TRBV11-2 with TRBJ2-2, with a possible D match to TRBD2 (5 bases). The CDR3 DNA is TGTGCCAGCACCGTCTGGGAGACCGGGGAGCTGTTTTTT. Residues: CASTVWETGELFF.